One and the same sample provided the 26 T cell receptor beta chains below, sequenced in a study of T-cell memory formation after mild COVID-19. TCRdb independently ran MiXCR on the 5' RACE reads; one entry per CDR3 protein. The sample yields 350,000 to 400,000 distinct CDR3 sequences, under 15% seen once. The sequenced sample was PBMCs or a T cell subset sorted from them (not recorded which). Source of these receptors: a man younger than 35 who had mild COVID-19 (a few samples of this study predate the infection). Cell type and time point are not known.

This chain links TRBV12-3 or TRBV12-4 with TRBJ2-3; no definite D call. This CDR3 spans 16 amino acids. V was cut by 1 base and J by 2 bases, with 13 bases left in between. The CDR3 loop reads CASSLGARPDTDTQYF. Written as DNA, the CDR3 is TGTGCCAGCAGTTTAGGGGCGCGACCGGACACAGATACGCAGTATTTT.

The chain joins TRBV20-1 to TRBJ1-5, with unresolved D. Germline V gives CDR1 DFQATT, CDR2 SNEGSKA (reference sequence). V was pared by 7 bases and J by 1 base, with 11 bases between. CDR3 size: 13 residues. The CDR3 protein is CSVGRASNQPQHF. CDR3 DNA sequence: TGCAGTGTAGGACGGGCGAGCAATCAGCCCCAGCATTTT.

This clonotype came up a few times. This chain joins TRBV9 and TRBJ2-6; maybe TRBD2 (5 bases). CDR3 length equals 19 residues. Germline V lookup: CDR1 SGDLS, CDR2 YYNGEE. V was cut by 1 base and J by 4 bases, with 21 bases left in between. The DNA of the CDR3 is TGTGCCAGCAGCGTATTCCCTCTGACGGGGTTAACAGGGGCCAACGTCCTGACTTTC. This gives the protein CASSVFPLTGLTGANVLTF.

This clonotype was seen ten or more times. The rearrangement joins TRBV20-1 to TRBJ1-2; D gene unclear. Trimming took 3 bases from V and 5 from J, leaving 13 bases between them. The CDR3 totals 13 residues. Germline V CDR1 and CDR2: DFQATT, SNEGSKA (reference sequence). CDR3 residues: CSASPRADYGYTF. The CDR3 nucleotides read TGCAGTGCTAGTCCTCGGGCGGATTATGGCTACACCTTC.

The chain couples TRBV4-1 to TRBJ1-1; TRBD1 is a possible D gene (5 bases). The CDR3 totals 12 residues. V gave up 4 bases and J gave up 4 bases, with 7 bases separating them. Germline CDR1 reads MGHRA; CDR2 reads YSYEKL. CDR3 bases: TGCGCCAGCAGCCCGGGGACCACTGAAGCTTTCTTT. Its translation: CASSPGTTEAFF.

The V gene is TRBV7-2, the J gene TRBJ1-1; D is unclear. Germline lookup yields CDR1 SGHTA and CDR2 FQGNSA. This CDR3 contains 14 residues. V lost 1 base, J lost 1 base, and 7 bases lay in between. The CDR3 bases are TGTGCCAGCAGCTTAGTTTACTCGAACACTGAAGCTTTCTTT. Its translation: CASSLVYSNTEAFF.

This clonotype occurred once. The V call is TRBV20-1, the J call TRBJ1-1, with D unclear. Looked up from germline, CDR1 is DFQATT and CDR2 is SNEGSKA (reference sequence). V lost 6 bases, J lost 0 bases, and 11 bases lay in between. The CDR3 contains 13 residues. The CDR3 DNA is TGCAGTGCAAAGACCGCCCTGAACACTGAAGCTTTCTTT. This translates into CSAKTALNTEAFF.

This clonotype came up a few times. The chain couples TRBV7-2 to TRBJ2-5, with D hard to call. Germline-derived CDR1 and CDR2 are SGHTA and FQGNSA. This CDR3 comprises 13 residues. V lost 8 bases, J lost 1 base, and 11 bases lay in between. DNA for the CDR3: TGTGCCAGCGGCACATTCAGCCAAGAGACCCAGTACTTC. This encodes CASGTFSQETQYF.

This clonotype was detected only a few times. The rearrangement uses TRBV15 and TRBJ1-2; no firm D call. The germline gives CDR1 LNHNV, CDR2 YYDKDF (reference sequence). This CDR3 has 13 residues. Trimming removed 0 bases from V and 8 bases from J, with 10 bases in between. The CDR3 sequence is CATSRDGLVGYTF. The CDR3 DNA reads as TGTGCCACCAGCAGAGACGGCCTCGTAGGCTACACCTTC.

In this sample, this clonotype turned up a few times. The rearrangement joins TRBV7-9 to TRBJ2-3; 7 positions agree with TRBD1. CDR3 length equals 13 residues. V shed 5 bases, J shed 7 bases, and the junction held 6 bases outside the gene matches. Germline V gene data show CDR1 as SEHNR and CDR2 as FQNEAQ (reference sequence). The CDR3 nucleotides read TGTGCCAGCAGCACCCGACAGGGCCATACGCAGTATTTT. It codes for CASSTRQGHTQYF.

CDR3 sequence (DNA): TGTGCCAGCAGTGTATTCGAAAAACTGTTTTTT. It encodes CASSVFEKLFF. The V gene is TRBV25-1, the J gene TRBJ1-4; no definite D call. The length of the CDR3 is 11 residues. Germline V gene data show CDR1 as MGHDK and CDR2 as SYGVNS. Trimming removed 4 bases from V and 8 bases from J, with 5 bases in between.

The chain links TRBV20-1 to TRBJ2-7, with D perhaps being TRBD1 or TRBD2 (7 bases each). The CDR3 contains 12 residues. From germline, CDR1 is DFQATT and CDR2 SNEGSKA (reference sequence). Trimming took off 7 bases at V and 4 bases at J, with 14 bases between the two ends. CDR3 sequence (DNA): TGCAGTGGGCGGGGGACAGCGTACGAGCAGTACTTC. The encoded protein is CSGRGTAYEQYF.

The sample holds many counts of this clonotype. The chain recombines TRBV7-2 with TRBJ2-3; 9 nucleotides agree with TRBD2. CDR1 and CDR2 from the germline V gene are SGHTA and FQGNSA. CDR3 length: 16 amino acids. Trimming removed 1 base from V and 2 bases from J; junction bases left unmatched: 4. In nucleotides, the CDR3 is TGTGCCAGCAGCTTAGTAGGCGGGGGGGACACAGATACGCAGTATTTT. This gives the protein CASSLVGGGDTDTQYF.

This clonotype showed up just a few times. The CDR3 loop is CASTYPGQGNYLNTEAFF. The CDR3 nucleotides read TGTGCCAGCACCTACCCCGGACAGGGAAATTACTTGAACACTGAAGCTTTCTTT. This chain uses TRBV6-1 with TRBJ1-1, with TRBD1 identical over 8 bases. V lost 7 bases to trimming and J lost 0 bases; unmatched junction nucleotides: 16. CDR3 length equals 18 residues. CDR1 is MNHNS and CDR2 is SASEGT in the germline V gene.

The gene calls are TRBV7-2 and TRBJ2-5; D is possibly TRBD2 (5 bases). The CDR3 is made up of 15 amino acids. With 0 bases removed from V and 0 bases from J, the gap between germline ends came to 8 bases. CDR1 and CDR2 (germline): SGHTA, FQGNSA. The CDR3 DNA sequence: TGTGCCAGCAGCTTAGCTGCGGGCAACCAAGAGACCCAGTACTTC. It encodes CASSLAAGNQETQYF.

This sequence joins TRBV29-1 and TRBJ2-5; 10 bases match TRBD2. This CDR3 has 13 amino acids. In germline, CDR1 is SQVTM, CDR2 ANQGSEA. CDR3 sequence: CSSWTSGEETQYF. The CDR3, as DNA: TGCAGTTCTTGGACTAGCGGTGAAGAGACCCAGTACTTC.

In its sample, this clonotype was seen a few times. CDR3 loop: CASSGTGGLGTAEQYF. CDR3 DNA: TGTGCCAGCAGCGGGACAGGGGGCCTCGGAACGGCCGAGCAGTACTTC. This chain uses TRBV12-3 or TRBV12-4 with TRBJ2-7, with 12 bases aligning to TRBD1. The CDR3 has 16 residues. V lost 6 bases to trimming and J lost 6 bases; unmatched junction nucleotides: 12.

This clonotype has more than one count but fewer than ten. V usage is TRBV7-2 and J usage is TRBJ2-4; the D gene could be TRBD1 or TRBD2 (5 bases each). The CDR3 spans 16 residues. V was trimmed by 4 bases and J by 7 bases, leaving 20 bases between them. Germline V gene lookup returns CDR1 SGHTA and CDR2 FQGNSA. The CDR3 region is CASSSVSGLVGNIQYF. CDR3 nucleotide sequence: TGTGCCAGCAGCTCAGTTTCGGGGCTTGTCGGGAACATTCAGTACTTC.

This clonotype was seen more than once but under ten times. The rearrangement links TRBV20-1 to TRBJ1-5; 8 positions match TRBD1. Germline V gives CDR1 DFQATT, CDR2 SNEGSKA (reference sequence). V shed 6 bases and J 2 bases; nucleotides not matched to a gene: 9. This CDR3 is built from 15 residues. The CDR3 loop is CSALPGGNGNQPQHF. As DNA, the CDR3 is TGCAGTGCATTGCCAGGGGGCAACGGCAATCAGCCCCAGCATTTT.

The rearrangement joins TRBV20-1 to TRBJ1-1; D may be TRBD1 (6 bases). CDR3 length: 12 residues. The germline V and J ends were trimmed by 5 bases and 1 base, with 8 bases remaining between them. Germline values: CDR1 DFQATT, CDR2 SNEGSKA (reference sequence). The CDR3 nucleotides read TGCAGTGCTGGCAGGGGGAACACTGAAGCTTTCTTT. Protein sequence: CSAGRGNTEAFF.

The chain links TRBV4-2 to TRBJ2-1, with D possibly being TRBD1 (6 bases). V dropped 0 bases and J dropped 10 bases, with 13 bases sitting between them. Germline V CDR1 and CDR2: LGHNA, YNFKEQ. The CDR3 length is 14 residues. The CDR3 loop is CASSQDSWGQEQFF. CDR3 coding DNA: TGTGCCAGCAGCCAAGATTCGTGGGGGCAGGAGCAGTTCTTC.

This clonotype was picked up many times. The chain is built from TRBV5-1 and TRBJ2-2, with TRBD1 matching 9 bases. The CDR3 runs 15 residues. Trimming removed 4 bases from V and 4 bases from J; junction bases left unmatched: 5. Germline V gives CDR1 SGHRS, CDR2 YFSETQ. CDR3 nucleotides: TGCGCCAGCAGCCCAGGGACAGGGAGCACCGGGGAGCTGTTTTTT. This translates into CASSPGTGSTGELFF.

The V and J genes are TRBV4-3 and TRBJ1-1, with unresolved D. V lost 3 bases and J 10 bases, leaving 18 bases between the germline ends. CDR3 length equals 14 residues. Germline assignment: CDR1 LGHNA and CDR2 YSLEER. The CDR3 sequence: CASSQGADAKGAFF. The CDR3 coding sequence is TGCGCCAGCAGCCAGGGCGCGGACGCCAAAGGAGCTTTCTTT.

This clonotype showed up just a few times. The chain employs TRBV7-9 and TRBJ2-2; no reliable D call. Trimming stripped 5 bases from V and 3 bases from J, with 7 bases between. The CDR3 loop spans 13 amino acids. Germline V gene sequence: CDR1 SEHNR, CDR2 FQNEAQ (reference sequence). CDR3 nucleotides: TGTGCCAGCAGCGTCCAGGACACCGGGGAGCTGTTTTTT. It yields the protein CASSVQDTGELFF.

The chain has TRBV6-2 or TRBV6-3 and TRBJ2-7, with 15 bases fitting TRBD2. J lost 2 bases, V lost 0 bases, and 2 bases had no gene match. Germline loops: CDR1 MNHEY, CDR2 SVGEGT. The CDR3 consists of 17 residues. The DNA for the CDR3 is TGTGCCAGCAGTTACTCCGGGACTAGCGGGGGGACCTACGAGCAGTACGTC. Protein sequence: CASSYSGTSGGTYEQYV.

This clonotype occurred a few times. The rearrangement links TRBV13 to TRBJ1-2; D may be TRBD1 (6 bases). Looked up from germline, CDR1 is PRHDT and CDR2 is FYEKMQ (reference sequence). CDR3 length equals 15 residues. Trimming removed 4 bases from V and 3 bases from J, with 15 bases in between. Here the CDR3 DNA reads TGTGCCAGCAGCTCCCAGGGGACTGGCGACTATGGCTACACCTTC. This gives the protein CASSSQGTGDYGYTF.